Here is one TCR beta chain with its context. It has no known antigen specificity. Base qualities were left out, and no much larger clone turns up one base away. Systemically healthy Caucasian individuals from Russia, around 39 in total and aged about 6 to 95 years, were included as donors. Around 10 milliliters of peripheral blood were collected from each donor into EDTA-treated Vacutainer tubes. Ficoll-Paque density-gradient centrifugation was used to isolate PBMCs, with at least 7 million per sample. Trizol reagent was used to extract total RNA from PBMCs, with at least 6 micrograms per sample. Naive CD45RAhigh/CD27high T cell percentages were measured by flow cytometry on a PBMC aliquot from every donor. These data belong to a study of blood T cells in healthy people across ages (dated by TCRdb to between 2014 and 2017). Regarding the research as a whole: In model experiments, template switching captured roughly one uniquely barcoded TCR beta cDNA molecule for every two T cells. The study measured age-related changes in TCR beta repertoire diversity using deep sequencing normalized with unique cDNA molecular identifiers. The donors were split into four age groups: young (average approximately 16 years), middle-aged (39), aged (about 62) and long-lived (about 74). To avoid experimental bias, donors of different ages were distributed randomly across sequencing lanes. Two additional independent replicas of 1 million unique cDNA reads from the same blood draw were analyzed for two donors (one aged 18 to 30 and one aged 80 or older).

Beyond this particular receptor, the publication reports: Compared with the aged group, more naive CD4+ T cells, fewer expanded clones and increased TCR diversity were shown by the long-lived group, suggesting age selection. Donor CMV infection status was unknown, potentially confounding age-related changes in expanded clonotypes. A strong correlation was found between observed TCR beta diversity and the percentage of naive T cells measured by flow cytometry. As age increased, observed TCR beta diversity per million T cells dropped in a roughly linear way, and a significant reduction was already evident by age 40. Estimates of total diversity from one million sequenced T cells were regarded as lower bounds and underestimates. Since profiling was done on bulk unsorted PBMCs, naive and antigen-experienced compartments could not be conclusively compared.

The library was made by 5' RACE. The run used an Illumina HiSeq 2500. A second roughly 6 to 12 cycle PCR used a sample-barcoded 5' primer and a J-beta primer mix. A unique molecular identifier was introduced onto each TCR beta cDNA molecule by a template-switch 5' adaptor carrying 12 random nucleotides. Each sample yielded at least 2.5 million CDR3-containing paired-end reads. First-strand cDNA was synthesized from all RNA with the Mint cDNA synthesis kit, primed by a TRBC-specific oligonucleotide. All cDNA was treated with uracil-DNA glycosylase and then went through a first 18-cycle PCR with the universal primers M1SS and BC2_uni_R. The study's processing was this. For normalization, 1 million high-quality reads were randomly selected from each sample, with every read carrying a distinct molecular identifier. Instead of being binned into consensus sequences, reads with shared molecular identifiers were discarded. MiTCR, run with a Q25 quality threshold and the strictest error-elimination algorithm, handled CDR3 identification, clonotype clustering and error correction. A nonparametric unseen species model with Euler transformation was used to estimate a lower bound on total TCR beta diversity. TCRdb's own reprocessing of the public reads used fastp at Q25 and MiXCR and kept productive beta chains. Identical CDR3 proteins give one entry, which carries the most common genes and DNA. TCRdb, not the original authors, processed these V and J calls. The table for this sample lists about 580,000 distinct CDR3 sequences; around 48% of them were counted only once. Around 23% of the sample comes from the top ten.

Trimming costs V 3 bases and J 8 bases, and their ends lie 10 bases apart. The CDR3 goes from the cysteine to the phenylalanine over 12 residues. Only the CDR3 region is kept as DNA, spanning 36 bases read in frame from base 1. Via the germline V gene (reference sequence), CDR1 is DFQATT and CDR2 SNEGSKA. The rearranged chain carries TRBV20-1 and TRBJ1-4; the D segment could be TRBD1, given 6 matching bases. The receptor was isolated from a man aged 80 or over in good health. Sequencing was carried out using blood. The CDR3 here reads CSARPGTEKLFF. In nucleotide form, the sequence is TGCAGTGCTAGGCCCGGGACAGAAAAACTGTTTTTT.